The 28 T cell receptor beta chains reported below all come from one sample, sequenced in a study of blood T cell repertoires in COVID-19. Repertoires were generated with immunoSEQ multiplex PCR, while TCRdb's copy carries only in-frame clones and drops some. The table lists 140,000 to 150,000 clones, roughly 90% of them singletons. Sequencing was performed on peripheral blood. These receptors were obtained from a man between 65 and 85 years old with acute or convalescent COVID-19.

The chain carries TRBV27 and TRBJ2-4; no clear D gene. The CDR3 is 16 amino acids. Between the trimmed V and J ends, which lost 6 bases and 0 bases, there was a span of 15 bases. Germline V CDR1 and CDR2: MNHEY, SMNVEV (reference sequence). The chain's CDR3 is CASSSLAAVAKNIQYF. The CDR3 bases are TGTGCCAGCAGCTCATTAGCAGCCGTAGCCAAAAACATTCAGTACTTC.

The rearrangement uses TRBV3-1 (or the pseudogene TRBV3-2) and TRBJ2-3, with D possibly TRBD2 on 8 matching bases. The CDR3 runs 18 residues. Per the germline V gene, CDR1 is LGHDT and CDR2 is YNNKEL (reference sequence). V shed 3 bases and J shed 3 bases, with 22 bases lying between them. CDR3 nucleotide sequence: TGTGCCAGCAGCCATCCCACCCCCGGGAGGGGGCAGACAGATACGCAGTATTTT. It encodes CASSHPTPGRGQTDTQYF.

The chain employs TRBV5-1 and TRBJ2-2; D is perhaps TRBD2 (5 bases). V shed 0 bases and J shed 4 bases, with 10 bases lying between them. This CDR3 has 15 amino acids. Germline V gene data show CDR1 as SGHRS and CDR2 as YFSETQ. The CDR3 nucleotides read TGCGCCAGCAGCTTGGAGGGTCGGGGCACCGGGGAGCTGTTTTTT. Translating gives CASSLEGRGTGELFF. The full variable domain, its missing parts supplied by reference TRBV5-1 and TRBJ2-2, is KAGVTQTPRYLIKTRGQQVTLSCSPISGHRSVSWYQQTPGQGLQFLFEYFSETQRNKGNFPGRFSGRQFSNSRSEMNVSTLELGDSALYLCASSLEGRGTGELFFGEGSRLTVL.

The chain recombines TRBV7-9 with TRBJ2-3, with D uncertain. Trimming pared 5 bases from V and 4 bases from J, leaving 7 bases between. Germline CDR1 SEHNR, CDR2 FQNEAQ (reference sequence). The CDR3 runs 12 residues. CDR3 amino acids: CASSVSSDTQYF. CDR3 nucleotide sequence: TGTGCCAGCAGCGTATCGTCAGATACGCAGTATTTT.

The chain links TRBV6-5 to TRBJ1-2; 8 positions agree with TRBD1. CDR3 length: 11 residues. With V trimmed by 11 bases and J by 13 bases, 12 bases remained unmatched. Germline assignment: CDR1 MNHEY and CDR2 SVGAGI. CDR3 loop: CAGQTGALGTF. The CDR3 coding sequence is TGTGCCGGCCAGACAGGGGCACTCGGCACCTTC.

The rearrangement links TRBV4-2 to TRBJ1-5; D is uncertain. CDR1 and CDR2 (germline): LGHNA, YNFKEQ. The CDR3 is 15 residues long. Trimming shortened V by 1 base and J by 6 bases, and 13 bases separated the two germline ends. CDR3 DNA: TGTGCCAGCAGCCAAGTAGGGAGGGAGGGTCAGCCCCAGCATTTT. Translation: CASSQVGREGQPQHF.

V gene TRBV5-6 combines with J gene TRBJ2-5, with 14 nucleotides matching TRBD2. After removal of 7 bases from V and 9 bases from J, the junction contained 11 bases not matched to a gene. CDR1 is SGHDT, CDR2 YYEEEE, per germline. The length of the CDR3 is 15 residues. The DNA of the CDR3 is TGTGCCAGCGAGGGACTAGCGGGGGCCGGCGCGGCCCAGTACTTC. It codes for CASEGLAGAGAAQYF.

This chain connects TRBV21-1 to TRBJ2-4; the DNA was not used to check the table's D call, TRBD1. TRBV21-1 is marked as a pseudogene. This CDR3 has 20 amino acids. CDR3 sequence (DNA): TGTGCCAGCAGCACAAGGGGGGCGGGGACAGGGGTTTCTGAATCTAACATTCAGTACTTC. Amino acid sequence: CASSTRGAGTGVSESNIQYF.

The CDR3 here is CASSLVGRGGADTQYF. CDR3 DNA sequence: TGTGCCAGCAGCTTAGTTGGCCGGGGGGGAGCAGATACGCAGTATTTT. The genes are TRBV7-8 and TRBJ2-3; 8 nucleotides line up with TRBD2. Germline-derived CDR1 and CDR2 are SGHVS and FQNEAQ. The length of the CDR3 is 16 residues. Losses at the gene ends were 1 base for V and 4 bases for J; bases not matched to a gene: 7.

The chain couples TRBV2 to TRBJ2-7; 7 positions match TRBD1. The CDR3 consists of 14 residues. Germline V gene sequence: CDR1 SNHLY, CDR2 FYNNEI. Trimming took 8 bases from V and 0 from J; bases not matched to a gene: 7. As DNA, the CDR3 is TGTGCCAGCGCCGGGCAGGGGGTCTCCTACGAGCAGTACTTC. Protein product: CASAGQGVSYEQYF.

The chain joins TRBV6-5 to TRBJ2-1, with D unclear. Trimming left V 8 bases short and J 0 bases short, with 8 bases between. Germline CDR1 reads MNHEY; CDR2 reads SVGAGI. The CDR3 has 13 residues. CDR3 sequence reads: CASGRYSYNEQFF. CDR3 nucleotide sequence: TGTGCCAGCGGCAGGTACTCCTACAATGAGCAGTTCTTC.

The CDR3 reads CASSIAWDRGIITEAFF. DNA for the CDR3: TGTGCCAGTAGTATAGCCTGGGACAGGGGGATAATCACTGAAGCTTTCTTT. V is TRBV19 and J is TRBJ1-1, with 11 positions matching TRBD1. CDR3 length: 17 residues. Germline trimming cut 1 base from V and 4 bases from J; bases unmatched to any gene: 8. Germline V gene sequence: CDR1 LNHDA, CDR2 SQIVND (reference sequence). Full variable domain (outside the CDR3, taken from reference TRBV19 and TRBJ1-1): DGGITQSPKYLFRKEGQNVTLSCEQNLNHDAMYWYRQDPGQGLRLIYYSQIVNDFQKGDIAEGYSVSREKKESFPLTVTSAQKNPTAFYLCASSIAWDRGIITEAFFGQGTRLTVV.

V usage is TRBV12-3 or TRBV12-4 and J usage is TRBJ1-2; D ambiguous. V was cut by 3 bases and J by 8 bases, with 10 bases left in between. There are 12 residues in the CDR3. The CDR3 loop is CASSFSSEGYTF. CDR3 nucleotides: TGTGCCAGCAGTTTTTCTTCGGAGGGCTACACCTTC.

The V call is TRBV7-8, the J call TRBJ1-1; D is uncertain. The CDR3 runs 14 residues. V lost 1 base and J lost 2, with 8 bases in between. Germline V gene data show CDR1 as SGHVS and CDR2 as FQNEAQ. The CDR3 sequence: CASSLGPGNTEAFF. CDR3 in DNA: TGTGCCAGCAGCTTAGGCCCGGGAAACACTGAAGCTTTCTTT.

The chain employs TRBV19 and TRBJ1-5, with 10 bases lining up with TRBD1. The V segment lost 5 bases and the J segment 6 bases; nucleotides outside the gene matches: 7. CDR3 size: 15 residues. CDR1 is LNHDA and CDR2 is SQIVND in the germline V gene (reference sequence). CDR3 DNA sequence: TGTGCCAGTAGTGCAAGACAGGGGGCTGCTCAGCCCCAGCATTTT. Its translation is CASSARQGAAQPQHF.

The CDR3 sequence is CAWSVGRAHQPQHF. The CDR3 DNA reads as TGTGCCTGGAGTGTAGGCAGGGCCCATCAGCCCCAGCATTTT. The V gene is TRBV30, the J gene TRBJ1-5, with a weak D call TRBD1 (5 bases). Germline CDR1 GTSNPN, CDR2 SVGIG (reference sequence). The CDR3 spans 14 residues. Trimming took off 0 bases at V and 5 bases at J, with 11 bases between the two ends. The full variable domain, rest sourced from reference TRBV30 and TRBJ1-5, is SQTIHQWPATLVQPVGSPLSLECTVEGTSNPNLYWYRQAAGRGLQLLFYSVGIGQISSEVPQNLSASRPQDRQFILSSKKLLLSDSGFYLCAWSVGRAHQPQHFGDGTRLSIL.

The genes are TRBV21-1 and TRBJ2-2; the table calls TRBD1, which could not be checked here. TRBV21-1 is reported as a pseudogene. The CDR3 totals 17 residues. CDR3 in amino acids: CASSYRGDRVDTGELFF. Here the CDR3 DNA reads TGTGCCAGCAGTTACCGGGGGGACAGGGTGGACACCGGGGAGCTGTTTTTT.

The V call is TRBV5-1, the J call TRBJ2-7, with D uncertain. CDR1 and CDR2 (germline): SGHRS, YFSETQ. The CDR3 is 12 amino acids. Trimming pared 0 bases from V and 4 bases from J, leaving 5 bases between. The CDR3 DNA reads TGCGCCAGCAGCTTGGACACGTACGAGCAGTACTTC. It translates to CASSLDTYEQYF.

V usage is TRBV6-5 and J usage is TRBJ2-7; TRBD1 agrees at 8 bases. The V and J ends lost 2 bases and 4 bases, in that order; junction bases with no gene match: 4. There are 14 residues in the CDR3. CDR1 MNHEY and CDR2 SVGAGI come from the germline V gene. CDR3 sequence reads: CASSYADRGYEQYF. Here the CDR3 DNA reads TGTGCCAGCAGTTACGCCGACAGGGGTTACGAGCAGTACTTC.

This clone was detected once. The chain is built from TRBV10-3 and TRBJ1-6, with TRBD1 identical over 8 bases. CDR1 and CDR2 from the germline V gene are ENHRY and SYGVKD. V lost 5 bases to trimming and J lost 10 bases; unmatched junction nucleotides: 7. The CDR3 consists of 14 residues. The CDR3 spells CAISSQGAHSPLHF. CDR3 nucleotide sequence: TGTGCCATCAGTTCCCAGGGGGCTCACTCACCCCTCCACTTT.

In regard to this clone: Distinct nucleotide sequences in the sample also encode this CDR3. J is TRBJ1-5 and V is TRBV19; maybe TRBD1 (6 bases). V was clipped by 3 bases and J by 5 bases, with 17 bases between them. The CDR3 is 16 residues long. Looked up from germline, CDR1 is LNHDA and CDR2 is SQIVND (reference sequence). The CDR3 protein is CASSMGGGGADQPQHF. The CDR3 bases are TGTGCCAGTAGTATGGGCGGGGGGGGCGCGGATCAGCCCCAGCATTTT.

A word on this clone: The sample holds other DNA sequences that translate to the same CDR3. The CDR3, as DNA: TGCGCCAGCAGCCGGACTAGCGGGAACAATGAGCAGTTCTTC. This codes for CASSRTSGNNEQFF. V usage is TRBV5-1 and J usage is TRBJ2-1; 12 bases are a match to TRBD2. The CDR3 is made up of 14 amino acids. Germline V gene data show CDR1 as SGHRS and CDR2 as YFSETQ. Trimming cost V 4 bases and J 5 bases; bases outside gene matches: 1.

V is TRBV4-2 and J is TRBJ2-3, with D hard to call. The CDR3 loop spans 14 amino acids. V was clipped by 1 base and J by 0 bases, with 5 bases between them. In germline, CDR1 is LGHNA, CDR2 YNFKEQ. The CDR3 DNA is TGTGCCAGCAGCCAAGGTATCAGCACAGATACGCAGTATTTT. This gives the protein CASSQGISTDTQYF.

CDR3 coding DNA: TGTGCCACCAGTGTTGGACTAGCGGAGCCCTACAATGAGCAGTTCTTC. Amino acid sequence: CATSVGLAEPYNEQFF. The genes are TRBV24-1 and TRBJ2-1, with 10 positions matching TRBD2. Germline CDR1 and CDR2: KGHDR and SFDVKD. The CDR3 is 16 amino acids. The V and J ends lost 5 bases and 2 bases, in that order; junction bases with no gene match: 5.

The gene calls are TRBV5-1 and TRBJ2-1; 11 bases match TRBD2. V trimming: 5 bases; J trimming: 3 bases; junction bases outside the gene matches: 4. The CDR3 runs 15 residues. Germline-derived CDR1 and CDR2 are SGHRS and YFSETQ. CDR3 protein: CASRSGLAGYNEQFF. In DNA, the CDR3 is TGCGCCAGCAGGAGTGGACTAGCGGGCTACAATGAGCAGTTCTTC.

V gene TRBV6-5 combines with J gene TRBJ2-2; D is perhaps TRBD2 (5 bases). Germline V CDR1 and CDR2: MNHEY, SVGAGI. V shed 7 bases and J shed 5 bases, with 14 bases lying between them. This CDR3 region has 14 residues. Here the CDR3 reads CASNRGLSTGELFF. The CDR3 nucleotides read TGTGCCAGCAATAGAGGACTGAGTACCGGGGAGCTGTTTTTT.

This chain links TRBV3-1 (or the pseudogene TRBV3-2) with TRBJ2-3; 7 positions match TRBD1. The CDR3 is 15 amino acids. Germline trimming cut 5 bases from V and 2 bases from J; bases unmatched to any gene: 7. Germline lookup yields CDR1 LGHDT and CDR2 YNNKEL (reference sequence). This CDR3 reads CASSLRTGTTDTQYF. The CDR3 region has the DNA TGTGCCAGCAGCTTACGGACAGGTACCACAGATACGCAGTATTTT.

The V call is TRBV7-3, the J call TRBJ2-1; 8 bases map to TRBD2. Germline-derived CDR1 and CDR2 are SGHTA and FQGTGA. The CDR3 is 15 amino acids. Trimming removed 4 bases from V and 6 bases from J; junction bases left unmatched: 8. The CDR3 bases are TGTGCCAGCAGCTCAAGTGGGACTAGGCCCAATGAGCAGTTCTTC. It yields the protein CASSSSGTRPNEQFF. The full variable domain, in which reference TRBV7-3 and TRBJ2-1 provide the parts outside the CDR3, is GAGVSQTPSNKVTEKGKYVELRCDPISGHTALYWYRQSLGQGPEFLIYFQGTGAADDSGLPNDRFFAVRPEGSVSTLKIQRTERGDSAVYLCASSSSGTRPNEQFFGPGTRLTVL.